Listed below are T cell receptor beta chains from one sample, sequenced in a study of PD-L1 blockade in urothelial cancer. The table came from immunoSEQ multiplex PCR; TCRdb's copy has only in-frame clones and leaves some out. Altogether more than 12,000 clones are present, roughly 88% being singletons, with the ten largest covering over 12%. The source was PBMCs, collected around atezolizumab (anti-PD-L1) treatment. The receptors come from a man aged 70-80 years with urothelial cancer. Both conserved end residues are part of each CDR3. A D gene is named only where the DNA matches it firmly. Size is omitted from some rows. Given values are once, few, many or a class for expanded clones.

CDR3aa | CDR3nt | v_gene | abundance | j_gene | len | d_gene
CASDRGSQPQHF | TGTGCCAGCGACAGGGGAAGCCAGCCCCAGCATTTT | TRBV6-1 | . | TRBJ1-5 | 12 | TRBD1
CASRAESYPYEQYF | TGTGCCAGCAGGGCGGAGTCGTACCCCTACGAGCAGTACTTC | TRBV7-9 | . | TRBJ2-7 | 14 | .
CASSQPSGGAYNEQFF | TGCGCCAGCAGCCAACCGAGCGGGGGGGCCTACAATGAGCAGTTCTTC | TRBV4-1 | . | TRBJ2-1 | 16 | TRBD2
CASSVQANSYEQYF | TGTGCCAGCAGCGTACAGGCGAACTCCTACGAGCAGTACTTC | TRBV7-9 | . | TRBJ2-7 | 14 | .
CASSPGLMSSTDTQYF | TGTGCCAGCAGCCCGGGACTCATGAGTAGCACAGATACGCAGTATTTT | TRBV6-4 | once | TRBJ2-3 | 16 | .
CASSLVESSDTQYF | TGCGCCAGCAGCTTGGTTGAGTCGTCAGATACGCAGTATTTT | TRBV5-1 | . | TRBJ2-3 | 14 | .
CACSGQTNTEAFF | TGTGCCTGCTCGGGACAGACGAACACTGAAGCTTTCTTT | TRBV6-1 | . | TRBJ1-1 | 13 | TRBD1
CASSIGLADGELFF | TGTGCCAGTAGTATAGGACTAGCGGACGGGGAGCTGTTTTTT | TRBV19 | . | TRBJ2-2 | 14 | TRBD2
CASSISNSPLHF | TGTGCCAGTAGTATCTCTAATTCACCCCTCCACTTT | TRBV19 | . | TRBJ1-6 | 12 | .
CASFPGQANTEAFF | TGCGCCAGCTTTCCGGGACAGGCTAACACTGAAGCTTTCTTT | TRBV5-1 | . | TRBJ1-1 | 14 | TRBD1
CASSPLGQIYEQYF | TGTGCCAGCAGCCCGCTCGGACAGATCTACGAGCAGTACTTC | TRBV27 | . | TRBJ2-7 | 14 | .
CATQEERNTGELFF | TGTGCCACCCAAGAGGAACGGAACACCGGGGAGCTGTTTTTT | TRBV15 | . | TRBJ2-2 | 14 | .
CASSPGPNTEAFF | TGCGCCAGCAGCCCGGGTCCGAACACTGAAGCTTTCTTT | TRBV5-1 | . | TRBJ1-1 | 13 | .
CAWSWTLGGTEAFF | TGTGCCTGGAGTTGGACTCTAGGAGGGACTGAAGCTTTCTTT | TRBV30 | once | TRBJ1-1 | 14 | .
CASSLERGETQYF | TGCGCCAGCAGCTTGGAAAGGGGTGAGACCCAGTACTTC | TRBV5-1 | . | TRBJ2-5 | 13 | .
CASSLDPLTANTGELFF | TGCGCCAGCAGCCTCGACCCCCTTACAGCGAACACCGGGGAGCTGTTTTTT | TRBV4-1 | . | TRBJ2-2 | 17 | .
CASSPPTGLGQTQYF | TGTGCCAGCTCACCCCCCACAGGGTTGGGGCAGACCCAGTACTTC | TRBV18 | . | TRBJ2-5 | 15 | .
CASSTGENSPLHF | TGTGCCAGCAGTACAGGGGAAAATTCACCCCTCCACTTT | TRBV6-1 | . | TRBJ1-6 | 13 | TRBD1
CASSDRYLSNQPQHF | TGTGCCAGCAGCGACAGGTACCTAAGCAATCAGCCCCAGCATTTT | TRBV6-1 | . | TRBJ1-5 | 15 | .
CSAEDRGLSETQYF | TGCAGCGCCGAGGACAGGGGGTTGTCAGAGACCCAGTACTTC | TRBV29-1 | . | TRBJ2-5 | 14 | TRBD1
CASSEGQGSYNEQFF | TGTGCCAGCAGCGAGGGACAGGGGTCCTACAATGAGCAGTTCTTC | TRBV7-2 | . | TRBJ2-1 | 15 | TRBD1
CAWSRTTGLTYNEQFF | TGTGCCTGGAGCCGAACGACAGGATTAACCTACAATGAGCAGTTCTTC | TRBV30 | . | TRBJ2-1 | 16 | .
CVSSHGTSYEQYF | TGCGTCAGCAGCCACGGGACTAGCTACGAGCAGTACTTC | TRBV4-1 | once | TRBJ2-7 | 13 | TRBD2
CASSASYNTGELFF | TGTGCCAGCAGCGCGTCTTATAACACCGGGGAGCTGTTTTTT | TRBV5-6 | . | TRBJ2-2 | 14 | .
CVGQGAQGYTF | TGCGTGGGACAGGGGGCTCAGGGCTACACCTTC | TRBV20-1 | . | TRBJ1-2 | 11 | TRBD1
CASSSLAGPTGELFF | TGTGCCAGCAGCTCGCTAGCGGGGCCCACCGGGGAGCTGTTTTTT | TRBV7-9 | . | TRBJ2-2 | 15 | TRBD2
CASRPGTRNEQFF | TGTGCCAGTAGGCCCGGGACACGGAATGAGCAGTTCTTC | TRBV19 | . | TRBJ2-1 | 13 | .
CASSDSRMGQGLYGYTF | TGTGCCAGCAGTGACTCTCGAATGGGGCAGGGCCTATATGGCTACACCTTC | TRBV6-4 | . | TRBJ1-2 | 17 | .
CASSLAEAYYEQYF | TGTGCCAGCAGCTTAGCGGAGGCTTACTACGAGCAGTACTTC | TRBV7-9 | . | TRBJ2-7 | 14 | .
CASSVLAGELFF | TGTGCCAGCAGCGTACTCGCCGGGGAGCTGTTTTTT | TRBV9 | . | TRBJ2-2 | 12 | .